What follows are 21 T cell receptor beta chains derived from one specimen sequenced in a study of neoadjuvant anti-PD-1 for oral cavity cancer. Some clones are missing from TCRdb's copy, which holds only in-frame ones; the method was immunoSEQ multiplex PCR. The sample includes tens of thousands of clones, roughly nine tenths of them seen just once. As for time point: after neoadjuvant nivolumab, at surgical resection. The sequences come from PBMCs, collected after nivolumab (anti-PD-1) treatment. The receptors stem from a person aged 35 to 85 with oral cavity squamous cell carcinoma.

The V call is TRBV29-1, the J call TRBJ1-2; D possibly corresponds to TRBD1 (6 bases). CDR3 length equals 13 residues. Trimming cost V 6 bases and J 3 bases, with 14 bases left between them. CDR1 is SQVTM, CDR2 ANQGSEA, per germline. This CDR3 reads CSVASQGHYGYTF. CDR3 DNA: TGCAGCGTAGCCTCACAGGGTCACTATGGCTACACCTTC.

The V gene is TRBV9, the J gene TRBJ1-5, with 7 bases identical to TRBD1. After removal of 3 bases from V and 6 bases from J, the junction contained 12 bases not matched to a gene. CDR1 and CDR2 (germline): SGDLS, YYNGEE. The CDR3 is made up of 16 amino acids. This CDR3 is CASSEGQSFSSQPQHF. The CDR3 nucleotides are TGTGCCAGCAGCGAGGGACAGAGTTTCTCAAGTCAGCCCCAGCATTTT.

The V call is TRBV5-1, the J call TRBJ1-2; D call uncertain. Germline V CDR1 and CDR2: SGHRS, YFSETQ. CDR3 size: 16 residues. V was trimmed by 0 bases and J by 1 base, leaving 13 bases between them. The CDR3 nucleotides read TGCGCCAGCAGCTTGGGCTCAAACCACCTTAACTATGGCTACACCTTC. This codes for CASSLGSNHLNYGYTF.

The gene calls are TRBV30 and TRBJ2-5; D ambiguous. The CDR3 loop spans 12 amino acids. Trimming took 2 bases from V and 5 from J, leaving 9 bases between them. Germline CDR1 GTSNPN, CDR2 SVGIG (reference sequence). The CDR3 reads CAWSRYGETQYF. The DNA for the CDR3 is TGTGCCTGGAGTAGGTACGGGGAGACCCAGTACTTC.

The chain couples TRBV5-1 to TRBJ2-1, with no clear D. Germline loops: CDR1 SGHRS, CDR2 YFSETQ. V shed 0 bases and J shed 5 bases, with 12 bases lying between them. The CDR3 runs to 15 residues. The CDR3 loop is CASSLGRNDDNEQFF. The CDR3 nucleotides read TGCGCCAGCAGCTTGGGCAGGAATGATGACAATGAGCAGTTCTTC.

The gene calls are TRBV7-9 and TRBJ1-2; D gene ambiguous. The CDR3 consists of 15 residues. Germline V gene sequence: CDR1 SEHNR, CDR2 FQNEAQ (reference sequence). With 1 base removed from V and 6 bases from J, the gap between germline ends came to 15 bases. In DNA, the CDR3 is TGTGCCAGCAGCTTAGTGGGCGGCAGAAGCGATGGCTACACCTTC. It encodes CASSLVGGRSDGYTF.

The chain links TRBV28 to TRBJ1-5, with D uncertain. CDR1 and CDR2 from the germline V gene are MDHEN and SYDVKM. The CDR3 extends over 15 amino acids. Trimming removed 3 bases at V and 8 bases at J, with 17 bases between. The CDR3 spells CASSFGVRGSEPQHF. The CDR3 DNA follows: TGTGCCAGCAGTTTTGGGGTGAGAGGGTCGGAGCCCCAGCATTTT.

J is TRBJ2-1 and V is TRBV4-1, with 10 bases lining up with TRBD2. V shed 1 base and J 5 bases; nucleotides not matched to a gene: 8. The germline CDR1 and CDR2 sequences are MGHRA and YSYEKL. There are 17 residues in the CDR3. The CDR3 loop is CASSQGEGLAEHNEQFF. CDR3 nucleotide sequence: TGCGCCAGCAGCCAAGGGGAAGGACTAGCGGAGCACAATGAGCAGTTCTTC.

Note on this clone: A read error may account for a junction end that differs from germline. This chain connects TRBV5-1 to TRBJ2-7, with D possibly being TRBD2 (7 bases). The CDR3 totals 16 residues. Per germline, CDR1 SGHRS and CDR2 YFSETQ. As DNA, the CDR3 is TGCGCCAGCAGATTGGCCCTTCGGGGAGGGGGGAACGAGCAGTACTTC. Protein sequence: CASRLALRGGGNEQYF.

This clone was counted only a few times. The V and J genes are TRBV2 and TRBJ1-5; D uncertain. Germline-derived CDR1 and CDR2 are SNHLY and FYNNEI. This CDR3 has 15 residues. The V end lost 0 bases, the J end lost 1 base, and 7 bases lay between the germline ends. This CDR3 is CASSEAWGSNQPQHF. Written as DNA, the CDR3 is TGTGCCAGCAGTGAAGCTTGGGGAAGCAATCAGCCCCAGCATTTT.

The chain employs TRBV2 and TRBJ1-6, with 8 bases matching TRBD1. Per germline, CDR1 SNHLY and CDR2 FYNNEI. This CDR3 spans 15 amino acids. The V gene end was trimmed by 5 bases and the J gene end by 10 bases; junction bases not matched to a gene: 10. The CDR3 region has the DNA TGTGCCAGCAGTCCTCAGGGGGCGATAAGGTCACCCCTCCACTTT. Amino acids: CASSPQGAIRSPLHF.

The J gene is TRBJ1-4, the V gene TRBV19; 7 bases are shared with TRBD1. This CDR3 contains 15 residues. Trimming at V came to 5 bases and at J to 7 bases, leaving 10 bases not matched to a gene. The germline CDR1 and CDR2 sequences are LNHDA and SQIVND (reference sequence). The CDR3 bases are TGTGCCAGTAGTCCATTAGCGGGACAGATTGAAAAACTGTTTTTT. Encoded protein: CASSPLAGQIEKLFF.

J is TRBJ2-5 and V is TRBV5-1; D ambiguous. From germline, CDR1 is SGHRS and CDR2 YFSETQ. V was cut by 2 bases and J by 5 bases, with 7 bases left in between. CDR3 size: 12 residues. The CDR3 is CASSFNSETQYF. DNA for the CDR3: TGCGCCAGCAGCTTTAATTCTGAGACCCAGTACTTC.

The rearrangement joins TRBV2 to TRBJ2-1; 14 positions match TRBD2. V was clipped by 5 bases and J by 7 bases; unmatched bases: 4. The CDR3 runs to 15 residues. Germline V gives CDR1 SNHLY, CDR2 FYNNEI. The CDR3 nucleotides read TGTGCCAGCAGTTTGGGACTAGCGGGAGATAATGAGCAGTTCTTC. It yields the protein CASSLGLAGDNEQFF.

This chain joins TRBV4-1 and TRBJ2-7; the match to TRBD2 covers 8 bases. CDR3 length: 15 amino acids. The germline V gene has CDR1 MGHRA and CDR2 YSYEKL. Unmatched junction bases numbered 8, after V lost 0 bases and J lost 7 bases. CDR3 loop: CASSQDQERGFEQYF. The CDR3 DNA reads TGCGCCAGCAGCCAAGATCAGGAGCGGGGGTTTGAGCAGTACTTC.

Regarding this clone: An end of the junction differs from the germline gene, which may be a read error. This chain uses TRBV7-7 with TRBJ2-5; 9 nucleotides agree with TRBD1. This CDR3 region has 18 residues. Per germline, CDR1 SSHAT and CDR2 FNYEAQ (reference sequence). CDR3 amino acids: CASSRLPGQGLSRETQYF. As DNA, the CDR3 is TGTGCTAGCAGTCGATTACCGGGACAGGGCCTTTCCCGGGAGACCCAGTACTTC.

This chain links TRBV4-2 with TRBJ1-2; 9 bases are shared with TRBD1. V dropped 1 base and J dropped 2; count of bases not matched to a gene: 8. CDR3 length equals 17 residues. Germline values: CDR1 LGHNA, CDR2 YNFKEQ. The CDR3 nucleotides read TGTGCCAGCAGCCAAGGCCGCCCGGGACAGGGAAACTATGGCTACACCTTC. It is translated as CASSQGRPGQGNYGYTF.

In its sample, this clone is medium-sized. V usage is TRBV10-2 and J usage is TRBJ2-3; either TRBD1 or TRBD2 may fit D (6 bases each). Trimming took 7 bases from V and 4 from J, leaving 12 bases between them. The CDR3 has 13 amino acids. CDR1 is WSHSY, CDR2 SAAADI, per germline. CDR3 sequence reads: CASTRGQADTQYF. For the CDR3, the DNA is TGCGCCAGCACTCGGGGGCAAGCAGATACGCAGTATTTT.

This sequence joins TRBV28 and TRBJ2-7; perhaps TRBD2 as D (5 bases). Germline CDR1 is MDHEN and CDR2 is SYDVKM. Trimming left V 7 bases short and J 1 base short, with 11 bases between. The CDR3 sequence is 13 residues long. CDR3 in amino acids: CASKRRTSYEQYF. CDR3 DNA sequence: TGTGCCAGCAAACGGCGGACTTCCTACGAGCAGTACTTC.

The chain links TRBV19 to TRBJ1-5, with D maybe TRBD1 (5 bases). The germline V gene has CDR1 LNHDA and CDR2 SQIVND (reference sequence). The CDR3 length is 15 residues. V was pared by 5 bases and J by 4 bases, with 15 bases between. The CDR3 reads CASSVSGAKNQPQHF. The DNA of the CDR3 is TGTGCCAGTAGTGTCTCCGGGGCTAAAAATCAGCCCCAGCATTTT.

DNA for the CDR3: TGTGCCAGCAGCCCACCCAGCAGGGGTGAGCGTGGGGCCAACGTCCTGACTTTC. This translates into CASSPPSRGERGANVLTF. The chain is built from TRBV4-2 and TRBJ2-6, with D possibly TRBD1 on 6 matching bases. In germline, CDR1 is LGHNA, CDR2 YNFKEQ. V was trimmed by 4 bases and J by 3 bases, leaving 19 bases between them. The length of the CDR3 is 18 residues.